The 12 T cell receptor beta chains below all came from one sample that was sequenced in a study of T cell responses to AZD1222 COVID-19 vaccine (dated by TCRdb to the early 2020s). The library was obtained by the immunoSEQ multiplex PCR assay. As stored in TCRdb, this immuneACCESS dataset retains in-frame rearrangements with V and J assigned. A fraction of the clones does not appear; measured against another copy, unresolved V genes explain less than half of the discrepancy, and the remainder lacks a known reason. The sample data list under 95,000 clones, and roughly 90% of these were observed just once. Jointly, the top ten make up 6.9% of the sample. The time point label for this specimen denotes: about 28 days (+/-7) after the second vaccine dose. The specimen comprised peripheral blood, sampled 28 days after the second AZD1222 dose. The receptor source for this set is an adult who received the AZD1222 COVID-19 vaccine.

V gene TRBV4-1 combines with J gene TRBJ1-1; D not resolved. The ends were cut back, 1 base at V and 0 bases at J, with 9 bases in the middle. The CDR3 extends over 15 amino acids. Germline CDR1 is MGHRA and CDR2 is YSYEKL. The CDR3 DNA is TGCGCCAGCAGCCAAGGGAAGGGATTGAACACTGAAGCTTTCTTT. Protein product: CASSQGKGLNTEAFF.

This clone occurred a few times. The chain uses TRBV28 and TRBJ2-6; D unresolved. This CDR3 is built from 13 residues. Looked up from germline, CDR1 is MDHEN and CDR2 is SYDVKM. V dropped 8 bases and J dropped 8 bases, with 13 bases sitting between them. CDR3 amino acids: CASAPGTSNVLTF. Here the CDR3 DNA reads TGTGCCAGCGCCCCCGGTACGTCCAACGTCCTGACTTTC.

V usage is TRBV25-1 and J usage is TRBJ2-1; 7 bases are a match to TRBD1. There are 15 residues in the CDR3. V trimming: 4 bases; J trimming: 7 bases; junction bases outside the gene matches: 10. Per the germline V gene, CDR1 is MGHDK and CDR2 is SYGVNS. The CDR3 bases are TGTGCCAGCAGTGGACAGGGTAAGGGTGTGAATGAGCAGTTCTTC. Protein sequence: CASSGQGKGVNEQFF.

The V and J genes are TRBV11-3 and TRBJ2-3, with TRBD2 matching over 8 bases. V was clipped by 5 bases and J by 0 bases; unmatched bases: 10. The CDR3 runs to 17 residues. Germline V CDR1 and CDR2: SGHNT, YENEEA. CDR3 region: CASSLSGSADSTDTQYF. In DNA, the CDR3 is TGTGCCAGCAGCCTAAGCGGGAGCGCCGATAGCACAGATACGCAGTATTTT.

This clone came up a few times. V is TRBV19 and J is TRBJ1-4; D possibly corresponds to TRBD1 (6 bases). This CDR3 has 11 amino acids. V dropped 7 bases and J dropped 11 bases, with 11 bases sitting between them. Germline values: CDR1 LNHDA, CDR2 SQIVND (reference sequence). The CDR3 sequence is CASTHREKLFF. CDR3 DNA sequence: TGTGCCAGTACCCACAGGGAGAAACTGTTTTTT.

The chain joins TRBV27 to TRBJ2-1, with 14 bases aligning to TRBD2. Trimming took 6 bases from V and 5 from J; bases not matched to a gene: 9. Germline V CDR1 and CDR2: MNHEY, SMNVEV (reference sequence). This CDR3 spans 17 amino acids. The CDR3 bases are TGTGCCAGCAGCCTCTTTCGGACTAGCGGGAGGAACAATGAGCAGTTCTTC. Protein product: CASSLFRTSGRNNEQFF.

The chain joins TRBV5-1 to TRBJ1-6, with D possibly being TRBD1 (5 bases). This CDR3 contains 17 residues. The germline V and J ends were trimmed by 5 bases and 4 bases, with 19 bases remaining between them. Germline V gives CDR1 SGHRS, CDR2 YFSETQ. DNA for the CDR3: TGCGCCAGCAGGGATCAGGGCCCACTCCATTATAATTCACCCCTCCACTTT. Amino acid sequence: CASRDQGPLHYNSPLHF. Looking up the rest from reference TRBV5-1 and TRBJ1-6 gives the full variable domain: KAGVTQTPRYLIKTRGQQVTLSCSPISGHRSVSWYQQTPGQGLQFLFEYFSETQRNKGNFPGRFSGRQFSNSRSEMNVSTLELGDSALYLCASRDQGPLHYNSPLHFGNGTRLTVT.

The rearrangement joins TRBV4-1 to TRBJ2-5; weak D call: TRBD1 (5 bases). V lost 11 bases and J lost 0, with 7 bases in between. CDR1 MGHRA and CDR2 YSYEKL come from the germline V gene. This CDR3 spans 11 amino acids. The CDR3 reads CAAGNQETQYF. CDR3 sequence (DNA): TGCGCCGCAGGGAACCAAGAGACCCAGTACTTC.

This clone was counted a few times. The chain has TRBV29-1 and TRBJ2-3, with 12 nucleotides matching TRBD2. CDR3 length: 15 amino acids. With 7 bases clipped from V and 2 bases from J, the junction kept 7 bases outside the gene matches. Per germline, CDR1 SQVTM and CDR2 ANQGSEA. CDR3 region: CSANGLAGITDTQYF. The CDR3 DNA follows: TGCAGCGCTAACGGACTAGCGGGAATCACAGATACGCAGTATTTT.

This clone was seen a single time. This chain joins TRBV6-2 or TRBV6-3 and TRBJ1-6; D unclear. The germline CDR1 and CDR2 sequences are MNHEY and SVGEGT. The CDR3 extends over 15 amino acids. The V and J ends lost 2 bases and 7 bases respectively, with 12 bases between them. For the CDR3, the DNA is TGTGCCAGCAGTTACCCGAGACGTCGGAATTCACCCCTCCACTTT. Residues: CASSYPRRRNSPLHF.

The chain combines TRBV4-2 with TRBJ2-5; the match to TRBD1 covers 8 bases. Looked up from germline, CDR1 is LGHNA and CDR2 is YNFKEQ. V gave up 5 bases and J gave up 5 bases; unmatched junction bases: 1. The CDR3 is made up of 12 amino acids. CDR3 coding DNA: TGTGCCAGCAGCAGGACAGGGGAGACCCAGTACTTC. Amino acid sequence: CASSRTGETQYF.

The V gene is TRBV18, the J gene TRBJ1-2; D call uncertain. From germline, CDR1 is KGHSH and CDR2 LQKENI. This CDR3 is built from 13 residues. V lost 6 bases and J lost 3, with 11 bases in between. The CDR3 loop reads CASSDGEDYGYTF. The CDR3 DNA follows: TGTGCCAGCTCGGACGGTGAGGACTATGGCTACACCTTC.